This T cell receptor beta chain was identified in a study of beta chain features in type 1 diabetes listed by TCRdb under 2018. Concerning the study at large: Mean age, gender distribution, total cell number and subset yield did not differ between patients and healthy donors. Naive and central memory subsets were obtained from all 28 donors, but regulatory and stem cell-like memory subsets were isolated from only 8 patients and 8 healthy donors. A total of about 99,000,000 sorted cells were examined across all samples, and RNA yield correlated strongly with the number of cells per subset. In the study, TCRB repertoires of sorted circulating CD4+ T cell subsets from recently diagnosed type 1 diabetes patients were compared with those of matched healthy donors. The research as a whole found: Shorter templates might be favored by PCR, yet because patient and control samples were amplified and corrected together, any such skew would affect both groups equally. A moderate but significant shortening of TCRB CDR3 length was observed in type 1 diabetes patients in all four CD4+ subsets. Naive, central memory and regulatory TCRB repertoires appeared more similar among patients than among healthy donors. HLA sub-analyses involved small numbers of individuals, so any influence of HLA type on TCRB rearrangement remained unresolved. At VDJ recombination sites, type 1 diabetes patients had fewer insertions and more deleted nucleotides, which implies abnormalities in thymic rearrangement. Because cDNA was sequenced instead of genomic DNA, highly expressing activated cells could be over-represented, though the groups showed no difference in activation or CD3 levels.

CDR1 and CDR2, per the germline V gene, are SGHRS and YFSETQ. The CDR3 sequence holds 13 residues, the cysteine and phenylalanine included. The sequence is cut down to CDR3 DNA, 39 bases in frame from base 1. The V end loses 0 bases and the J end loses 11 bases, and a stretch of 12 bases separates them. Each donor gave one peripheral blood draw, roughly 120 mL on average, collected into heparinised tubes. A BD FACSAria II was used to sort naive, central memory, regulatory and stem cell-like memory CD4+ T cells with a panel that included CD45RO, CCR7, CD25, CD127, CD95 and CD27. All sorted populations exceeded 98% purity. PBMCs were separated immediately by Lymphoprep density gradient centrifugation and were stained directly, without being cultured. To minimize batch effects, samples were stained and sorted in pairs, one healthy donor with one patient per experiment. This clone came up a few times. Its antigen is still unknown. No base qualities exist here, and no much larger clone lies one base off it.

The entire amount of isolated RNA was reverse transcribed using the High Capacity cDNA Reverse Transcription Kit, so the sequenced TCRB transcripts were expressed ones. Deep immunoSEQ sequencing was performed on naive, central memory and regulatory T cell samples, with an average of roughly 3.5 million total reads per sample. Sorted cells were lysed in RLT buffer and RNA was extracted with DNase-treated RNeasy Micro or Mini kits, depending on cell number. Each cell subset was processed on its own to prevent cross-contamination, while patient and healthy donor samples were processed together. The immunoSEQ multiplex PCR was used to amplify TCRB sequences from cDNA, generating 87-bp fragments that spanned the CDR3 region. Amplicons were sequenced on the Illumina HiSeq platform. The study's own analysis went as follows. PCR bias was corrected computationally using synthetic template baselines, and reads within Hamming distance 2 were collapsed, with unmergeable singletons discarded. Reads were aligned to IMGT to assign V, D and J genes, CDR3 length, and insertions or deletions at six rearrangement sites. Clonotype counts were normalized to sorted cell number within each subset before computing true diversity and Gini coefficients with the tcR R package. The overlap coefficient, calculated on TCRB nucleotide sequences, was used to measure repertoire sharing. Out-of-frame TCRB sequences from naive cells were analyzed to stand in for the pre-selection repertoire. TCRdb stores this immuneACCESS table with in-frame sequences only. Part of the clones is absent; in the studies checked, under half of the shortfall reflects unresolved V genes, and no reason is known for the rest. D and trimming come from the DNA, and the V and J calls and clone size come from that table. The table for this sample lists 250,000 to 350,000 clones; 9.5% to 12% of them were counted only once. The ten largest clones add up to around 0.015% of the sample.

The sequence derives from a woman younger than 45 in good health. Sequenced material: naive CD4+ T cells from blood. The cell subset or site tag for this specimen amounts to: true naive CD4+ T cells. This sequence uses TRBV5-1 and TRBJ1-5, with no confident D gene call. DNA sequence: TGCGCCAGCAGCTTGGGGCCGACGGGGACCCAGCATTTT. Its translation is CASSLGPTGTQHF.